This TCR beta chain was captured by sequencing in a study of cytomegalovirus exposure and HLA in healthy donors. Points from the study as a whole: Confirmation in vitro established that a few CMV-associated chains were specific for CMV antigens. Clonal expansion, a later analysis showed, was greater in HLA-associated TCR beta chains than in equally common others. Some V segments could not be told apart, so they were left out, TRBV6-2 and TRBV6-3 among them.

The study ran its PCR with 60 Vbeta and 13 Jbeta primers. The authors' processing: Approximately 11 million of about 80 million unique TCR beta chains were shared, per a later count. Generated by immunoSEQ multiplex PCR, the TCRdb table keeps only in-frame clones and is missing some. Clonal size and the V and J genes are those of that table, whereas D and trimming came from the DNA. Of under 200,000 clones in the sample, roughly 75% were seen once. Details on this clone: The antigen is unknown.

CDR1 MNHNS and CDR2 SASEGT come from the germline V gene. CDR3 length equals 15 residues. Trimming removed 5 bases at V and 1 base at J, with 12 bases between. The origin of this receptor is a female donor in good health and CMV-seronegative. The rearrangement links TRBV6-1 to TRBJ1-5; D unresolved. Material: PBMCs. The CDR3 loop is CASSLGVVSNQPQHF. CDR3 coding DNA: TGTGCCAGCAGTCTCGGGGTAGTAAGCAATCAGCCCCAGCATTTT.